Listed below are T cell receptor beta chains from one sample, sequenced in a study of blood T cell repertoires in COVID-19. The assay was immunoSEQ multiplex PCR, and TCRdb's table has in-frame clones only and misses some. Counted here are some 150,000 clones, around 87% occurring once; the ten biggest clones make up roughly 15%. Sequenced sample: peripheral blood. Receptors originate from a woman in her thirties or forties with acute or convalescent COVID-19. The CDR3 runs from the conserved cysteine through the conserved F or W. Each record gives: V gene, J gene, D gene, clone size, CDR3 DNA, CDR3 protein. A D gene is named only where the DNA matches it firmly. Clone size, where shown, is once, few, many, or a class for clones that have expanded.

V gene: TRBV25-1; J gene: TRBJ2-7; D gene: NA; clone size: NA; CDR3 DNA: TGTGCCAGCAGTGATACCGGTTTTAACGAGCAGTACTTC; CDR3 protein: CASSDTGFNEQYF
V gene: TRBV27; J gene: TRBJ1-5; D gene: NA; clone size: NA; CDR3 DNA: TGTGCCAGCAGTTTATCATACGGTCAGCCCCAGCATTTT; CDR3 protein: CASSLSYGQPQHF
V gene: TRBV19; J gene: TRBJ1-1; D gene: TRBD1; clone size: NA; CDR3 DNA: TGTGCCAGTAGTACCACCCGACAGGGAGGTGGAACTGAAGCTTTCTTT; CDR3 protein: CASSTTRQGGGTEAFF
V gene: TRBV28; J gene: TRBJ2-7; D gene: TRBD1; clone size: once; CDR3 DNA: TGTGCCAGCAGTCCCGGGACAGGACCCTACGAGCAGTACTTC; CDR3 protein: CASSPGTGPYEQYF
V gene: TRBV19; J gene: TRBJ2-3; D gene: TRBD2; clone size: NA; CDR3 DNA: TGTGCCAGTAGTCAATCGGGAGGGCCTCAAGATACGCAGTATTTT; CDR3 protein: CASSQSGGPQDTQYF
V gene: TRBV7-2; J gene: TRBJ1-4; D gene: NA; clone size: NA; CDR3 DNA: TGTGCCAGCAGCCGCGACGCGGCTATTAATGAAAAACTGTTTTTT; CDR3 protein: CASSRDAAINEKLFF
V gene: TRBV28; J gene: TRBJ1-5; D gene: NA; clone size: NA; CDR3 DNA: TGTGCCAGCAGTTTCCGGGTAGATCAGCCCCAGCATTTT; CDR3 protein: CASSFRVDQPQHF
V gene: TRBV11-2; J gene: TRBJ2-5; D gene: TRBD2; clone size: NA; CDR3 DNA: TGTGCCAGCAGCGCCGGACTAGGAGGAGAGACCCAGTACTTC; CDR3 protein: CASSAGLGGETQYF
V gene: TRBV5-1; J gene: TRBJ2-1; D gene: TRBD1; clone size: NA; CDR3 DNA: TGCGCCAGCAGCTCGGGGACAGGGTCTCGATCCTACAATGAGCAGTTCTTC; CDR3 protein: CASSSGTGSRSYNEQFF
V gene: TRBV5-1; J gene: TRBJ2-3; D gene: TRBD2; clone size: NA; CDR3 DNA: TGCGCCAGCAGCTTGTCCAGCGGGGGGAGCACAGATACGCAGTATTTT; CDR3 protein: CASSLSSGGSTDTQYF
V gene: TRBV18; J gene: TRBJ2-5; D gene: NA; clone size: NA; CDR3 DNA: TGTGCCAGCTCACCACGCTGGGGAGGAGAGACCCAGTACTTC; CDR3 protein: CASSPRWGGETQYF
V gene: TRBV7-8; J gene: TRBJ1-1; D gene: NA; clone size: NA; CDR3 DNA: TGTGCCAGCAGCTTCCCAACAGGGTTAGGAACTGAAGCTTTCTTT; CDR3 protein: CASSFPTGLGTEAFF
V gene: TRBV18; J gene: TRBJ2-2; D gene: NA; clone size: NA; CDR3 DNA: TGTGCCAGCTCACCAGTGGAGGCCGGGGAGCTGTTTTTT; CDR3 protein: CASSPVEAGELFF
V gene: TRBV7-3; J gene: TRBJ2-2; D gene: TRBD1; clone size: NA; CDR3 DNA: TGTGCCAGCAGCTTACAGGGGGCGGACACCGGGGAGCTGTTTTTT; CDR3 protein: CASSLQGADTGELFF
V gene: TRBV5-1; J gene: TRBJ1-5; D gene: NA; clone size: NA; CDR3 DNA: TGCGCCAGCAGCTTTATCCCAGATCAGCCCCAGCATTTT; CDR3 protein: CASSFIPDQPQHF
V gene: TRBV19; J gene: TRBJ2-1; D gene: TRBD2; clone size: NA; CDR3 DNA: TGTGCCAGTAGTCCAGTGGCGGGGGGGCCGAATGAGCAGTTCTTC; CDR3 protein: CASSPVAGGPNEQFF
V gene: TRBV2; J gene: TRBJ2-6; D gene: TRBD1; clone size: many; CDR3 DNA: TGTGCCAGCAGCCCCGTTACAGGGGTTGGGGCCAACGTCCTGACTTTC; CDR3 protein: CASSPVTGVGANVLTF
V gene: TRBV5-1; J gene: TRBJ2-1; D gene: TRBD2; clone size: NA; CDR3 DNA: TGCGCCAGCAGCTTTCCCGGGACTAGCGGGAACTACAATGAGCAGTTCTTC; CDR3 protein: CASSFPGTSGNYNEQFF
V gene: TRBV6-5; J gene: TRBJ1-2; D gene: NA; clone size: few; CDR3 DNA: TGTGCCAGCAGTTACTTAGGGGTCTATGGCTACACCTTC; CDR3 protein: CASSYLGVYGYTF
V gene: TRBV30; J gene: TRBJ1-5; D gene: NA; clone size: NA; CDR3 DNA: TGTGCCTGGAGTGAGGACTTCAACAATCAGCCCCAGCATTTT; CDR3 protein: CAWSEDFNNQPQHF
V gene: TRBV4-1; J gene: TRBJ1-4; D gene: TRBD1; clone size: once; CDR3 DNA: TGCGCCAGCAGCCAACGCGAGACAGGGCGTGAAAAACTGTTTTTT; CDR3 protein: CASSQRETGREKLFF
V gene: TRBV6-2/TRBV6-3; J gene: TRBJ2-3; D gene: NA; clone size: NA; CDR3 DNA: TGTGCCAGCAGTCAACTGGGGACTGGGATCACAGATACGCAGTATTTT; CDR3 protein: CASSQLGTGITDTQYF
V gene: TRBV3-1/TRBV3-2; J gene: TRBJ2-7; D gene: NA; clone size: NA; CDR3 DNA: TGTGCCAGCAGCCAAGCCCAGGACAGCTTCTACGAGCAGTACTTC; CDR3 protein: CASSQAQDSFYEQYF
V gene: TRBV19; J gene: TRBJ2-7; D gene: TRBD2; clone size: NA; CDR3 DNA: TGTGCCAGTAGTCCATCCCCGGGACTAGCAGCCTACGAGCAGTACTTC; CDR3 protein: CASSPSPGLAAYEQYF